What follows is one T cell receptor beta chain and its context. From germline, CDR1 is SGHRS and CDR2 YFSETQ. Trimming took 9 bases from V and 3 from J; bases not matched to a gene: 9. This CDR3 comprises 14 residues. This entry is derived from a study of cytomegalovirus exposure and HLA in healthy donors. Sequencing was performed with immunoSEQ multiplex PCR; in TCRdb, only in-frame clones are kept and a portion is missing. The sample lists over 150,000 clones, 85% occurring once. The TCR comes from a man between 18 and 35 years old in good health and CMV-seropositive. This sequence joins TRBV5-1 and TRBJ2-7; TRBD2 agrees at 10 bases. The sample comprised PBMCs. CDR3 protein: CATSRTSGNYEQYF. The CDR3 DNA follows: TGCGCCACCTCCAGGACTAGCGGTAACTACGAGCAGTACTTC.